This is a list of T cell receptor beta chains from one sample in a study of T cells in tuberculosis. Data came from immunoSEQ multiplex PCR; TCRdb stores just in-frame clones and leaves some out. The sample carries 20,000 to 25,000 clones, more than 80% recorded once. Sequenced material: PBMCs. The origin of the receptors is a donor aged 10-29 years with latent tuberculosis or without tuberculosis infection. The CDR3 runs from the conserved cysteine through the conserved F or W. A D gene is named only where the DNA matches it firmly. Size values are once, few and many counts, or a class for expanded clones, and some rows have none.

D	size	J	V	CDR3	DNA
TRBD1	.	TRBJ2-2	TRBV12-5	CASGLVGQARGELFF	TGTGCTAGTGGTTTGGTCGGACAGGCACGAGGGGAGCTGTTTTTT
.	few	TRBJ2-7	TRBV12-5	CASGPRGGVSSYEQYF	TGTGCTAGTGGTCCCCGGGGCGGGGTGAGCTCCTACGAGCAGTACTTC
.	.	TRBJ2-6	TRBV6-1	CASSAGLSGANVLTF	TGTGCCAGCAGTGCCGGACTGTCTGGGGCCAACGTCCTGACTTTC
.	.	TRBJ2-3	TRBV9	CATAPGDTDTQYF	TGTGCCACCGCCCCGGGGGACACAGATACGCAGTATTTT
.	.	TRBJ2-7	TRBV4-3	CASSQDGAGSYEQYF	TGCGCCAGCAGCCAAGATGGGGCAGGGTCCTACGAGCAGTACTTC
TRBD1	.	TRBJ1-2	TRBV2	CASSEDRVAGYTF	TGTGCCAGCAGTGAGGACAGGGTGGCTGGCTACACCTTC
TRBD1	.	TRBJ1-6	TRBV30	CAWCRDRVHNSPLHF	TGTGCCTGGTGCCGGGACAGGGTTCATAATTCACCCCTCCACTTT
TRBD1	.	TRBJ2-7	TRBV5-6	CASSLTGVASEQYF	TGTGCCAGCAGCCTAACAGGGGTGGCAAGCGAGCAGTACTTC
TRBD1	.	TRBJ2-2	TRBV9	CAAGDRNTGELFF	TGTGCCGCCGGGGACAGGAACACCGGGGAGCTGTTTTTT
.	.	TRBJ1-5	TRBV19	CASSPSSGRNQPQHF	TGTGCCAGTAGTCCCTCCAGCGGGCGCAATCAGCCCCAGCATTTT
.	.	TRBJ2-3	TRBV2	CASTETRDTDTQYF	TGTGCCAGCACCGAGACTCGAGACACAGATACGCAGTATTTT
.	.	TRBJ1-6	TRBV5-6	CASSRRQSYNSPLHF	TGTGCCAGCAGCCGCCGACAGAGCTATAATTCACCCCTCCACTTT
.	.	TRBJ2-5	TRBV6-5	CASSAPRSGETQYF	TGTGCCAGCAGTGCACCCCGCAGCGGGGAGACCCAGTACTTC
.	.	TRBJ2-2	TRBV27	CASSLGGPMLLGGELFF	TGTGCCAGCAGTTTAGGAGGCCCCATGCTCTTGGGCGGGGAGCTGTTTTTT
.	.	TRBJ2-7	TRBV6-1	CASGDYGTQSYEQYF	TGTGCCAGCGGAGATTACGGGACTCAGTCCTACGAGCAGTACTTC
TRBD2	.	TRBJ2-1	TRBV11-2	CASTFGLAPYNEQFF	TGTGCCAGCACCTTCGGACTAGCACCTTACAATGAGCAGTTCTTC
TRBD1	once	TRBJ2-2	TRBV15	CATSVGQLVTGELFF	TGTGCCACCAGCGTGGGACAGTTAGTCACCGGGGAGCTGTTTTTT
TRBD1	.	TRBJ2-4	TRBV12-5	CASGQRTGGVNIQYF	TGTGCTAGTGGCCAGAGGACAGGGGGCGTCAACATTCAGTACTTC
TRBD2	once	TRBJ2-7	TRBV7-3	CASSLKAGGPEQYF	TGTGCCAGCAGCTTAAAAGCGGGGGGGCCCGAGCAGTACTTC
.	.	TRBJ1-3	TRBV7-2	CASSFASSGNTIYF	TGTGCCAGCAGCTTCGCGAGCTCTGGAAACACCATATATTTT
.	.	TRBJ1-6	TRBV19	CASRRRVGESSPLHF	TGTGCCAGTAGGAGGAGGGTAGGTGAAAGTTCACCCCTCCACTTT
.	.	TRBJ2-3	TRBV5-1	CASSAHLTQYF	TGCGCCAGCAGCGCCCACCTCACTCAGTATTTT
.	once	TRBJ2-7	TRBV5-8	CASSPPRGYYEQYF	TGTGCCAGCAGCCCCCCACGAGGATACTACGAGCAGTACTTC
.	.	TRBJ2-1	TRBV5-6	CASSFRTQYNEQFF	TGTGCCAGCAGCTTCAGGACTCAATACAATGAGCAGTTCTTC
.	.	TRBJ1-1	TRBV5-6	CASSLARLGGPENTEAFF	TGTGCCAGCAGCTTAGCGAGGCTCGGGGGGCCGGAAAACACTGAAGCTTTCTTT
.	.	TRBJ2-5	TRBV7-2	CASLERVGGVSQYF	TGTGCCAGCTTAGAGAGGGTCGGGGGTGTGAGCCAGTACTTC
TRBD1	.	TRBJ2-5	TRBV9	CASSHGDRQETQYF	TGTGCCAGCAGCCATGGGGACAGACAAGAGACCCAGTACTTC
.	.	TRBJ1-5	TRBV21-1	CASVTGQEDNGAKYSNQPQHF	TGTGCCAGTGTCACGGGACAGGAAGATAACGGGGCCAAATATAGCAATCAGCCCCAGCATTTT
.	.	TRBJ1-3	TRBV6-1	CASSPWASGNTIYF	TGTGCCAGCAGTCCCTGGGCCTCTGGAAACACCATATATTTT
.	once	TRBJ1-6	TRBV6-4	CASRDRTDRLRNSPLHF	TGTGCCAGCAGGGATCGAACAGACAGGCTGAGGAATTCACCCCTCCACTTT
.	.	TRBJ1-1	TRBV19	CASTNRVEGNTEAFF	TGTGCCAGTACCAACAGGGTAGAGGGGAACACTGAAGCTTTCTTT
TRBD2	.	TRBJ2-3	TRBV29-1	CSGEGLAGTDTQYF	TGCAGCGGAGAGGGACTAGCGGGCACAGATACGCAGTATTTT
.	.	TRBJ2-2	TRBV29-1	CSVEKGANTGELFF	TGCAGCGTTGAAAAGGGGGCGAACACCGGGGAGCTGTTTTTT
TRBD2	.	TRBJ2-1	TRBV9	CASSVASSGLYNEQFF	TGTGCCAGCAGCGTAGCTTCTAGCGGGCTCTACAATGAGCAGTTCTTC
.	.	TRBJ1-2	TRBV7-2	CASSLRGAGWGYTF	TGTGCCAGCAGCTTACGGGGGGCCGGTTGGGGCTACACCTTC
.	.	TRBJ1-1	TRBV15	CATSRTGLGTEAFF	TGTGCCACCAGCAGAACAGGGTTAGGCACTGAAGCTTTCTTT